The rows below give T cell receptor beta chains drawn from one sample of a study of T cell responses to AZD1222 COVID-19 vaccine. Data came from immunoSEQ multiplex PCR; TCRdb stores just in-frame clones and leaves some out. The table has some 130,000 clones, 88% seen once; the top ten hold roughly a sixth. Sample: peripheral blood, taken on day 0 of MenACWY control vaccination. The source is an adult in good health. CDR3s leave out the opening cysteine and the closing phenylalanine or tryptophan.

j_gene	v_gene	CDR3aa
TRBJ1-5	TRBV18	ASSPGGSGQPQH
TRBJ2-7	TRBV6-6	ASSWRGAYEQY
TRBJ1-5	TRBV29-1	SVLGGVNQPQH
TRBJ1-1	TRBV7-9	ASSPLLGLNTEAF
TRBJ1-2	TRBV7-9	ASSLAHRGREDGYT
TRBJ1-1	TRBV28	ASIMGQGDTEAF
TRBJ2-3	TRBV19	ASSHRGLSTDTQY
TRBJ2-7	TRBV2	ASSNQAGGLGEQY
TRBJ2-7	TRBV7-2	ASSQGLAGGVQY
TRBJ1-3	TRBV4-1	ASSQDRGGDSGNTIY
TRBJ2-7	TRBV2	ASSEVERTTYEQY
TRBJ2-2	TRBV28	ASSLYRVGGGSDSNTGELF